This T cell receptor beta chain was sequenced in a study of T-cell reconstitution after alpha-beta-depleted transplantation in children. The TCRbeta library incorporated unique molecular identifiers. TCRdb reanalysed the PCR reads using MiXCR and keeps one entry per CDR3 protein. The sample has approximately 270,000 distinct CDR3 sequences; 9.9% are singletons. The V end lost 1 base, the J end lost 0 bases, and 7 bases lay between the germline ends. CDR1 and CDR2 (germline): MNHNS, SASEGT. The CDR3 contains 14 residues. This clonotype has just a few counts. The source material was PBMCs from the stem cell graft donor, sampled from the stem cell graft. The V gene is TRBV6-1, the J gene TRBJ2-7; D gene ambiguous. The sequence was obtained from a human donor who donated a stem cell graft to a child with SCID. The CDR3 DNA reads TGTGCCAGCAGTGAAGGCGACGGCTCCTACGAGCAGTACTTC. Translating it yields CASSEGDGSYEQYF.